These 30 T cell receptor beta chains share one sample of origin, sequenced in a study of shared clonotypes between healthy human individuals. CD8 cells regarded as naive lacked CD45RO, were positively chosen for CCR7, and omitted terminally differentiated effector memory CD45RA+ cells. This table comes from immunoSEQ multiplex PCR, and its TCRdb copy is limited to in-frame clones, with some not included. The data show about 2.2 million clones, 90% to 95% seen once. The sample was naive CD8+ T cells from PBMCs. All receptors derive from a man between 18 and 35 years old in good health. Some clones in this sample may be carry-over from other donors' samples.

CDR3: CASGPGQGANTGELFF. CDR3 bases: TGTGCTAGTGGTCCGGGACAGGGGGCGAACACCGGGGAGCTGTTTTTT. J is TRBJ2-2 and V is TRBV12-5; 11 nucleotides match TRBD1. Unmatched junction bases numbered 2, after V lost 5 bases and J lost 0 bases. The CDR3 totals 16 residues. The V gene's germline CDR1 is LGHNT and CDR2 FRNRAP.

The genes are TRBV13 and TRBJ2-1, with D possibly called TRBD1 or TRBD2 (5 bases each). CDR3 length equals 14 residues. Germline V gene sequence: CDR1 PRHDT, CDR2 FYEKMQ (reference sequence). V was trimmed by 8 bases and J by 5 bases, leaving 16 bases between them. The CDR3: CASSRDPGHNEQFF. In nucleotides, the CDR3 is TGTGCCAGCTCCAGGGACCCGGGGCACAATGAGCAGTTCTTC.

This clone was counted only a few times. V and J are TRBV23-1 and TRBJ2-4; D uncertain. TRBV23-1 belongs to the ORF category, with a function that is uncertain. The ends were cut back, 2 bases at V and 0 bases at J, with 14 bases in the middle. The CDR3 has 17 amino acids. Here the CDR3 DNA reads TGCGCCAGCAGTCAACTCCGACGGAATCTAGCCAAAAACATTCAGTACTTC. Translating it yields CASSQLRRNLAKNIQYF.

The chain links TRBV6-5 to TRBJ1-5; no firm D call. This CDR3 spans 15 amino acids. Germline CDR1 is MNHEY and CDR2 is SVGAGI. V was clipped by 6 bases and J by 7 bases, with 19 bases between them. The CDR3 reads CASSLRAGSGQPQHF. The DNA of the CDR3 is TGTGCCAGCAGCCTAAGGGCAGGTTCGGGCCAGCCCCAGCATTTT.

In DNA, the CDR3 is TGTGCCAGCAGCGGGGGACTAGCGGGTAGCAATGAGCAGTTCTTC. It encodes CASSGGLAGSNEQFF. V gene TRBV7-6 combines with J gene TRBJ2-1; 12 bases match TRBD2. The germline V gene encodes CDR1 SGHVS and CDR2 FNYEAQ. The CDR3 extends over 15 amino acids. The ends lost 5 bases at V and 6 bases at J; junction bases unmatched: 5.

This chain links TRBV25-1 with TRBJ1-2; 7 bases are a match to TRBD1. The CDR3 runs to 13 residues. Trimming at V came to 6 bases and at J to 3 bases, leaving 4 bases not matched to a gene. The germline gives CDR1 MGHDK, CDR2 SYGVNS. The CDR3 loop is CASRRGTDYGYTF. CDR3 DNA: TGTGCCAGCAGGAGAGGGACAGACTATGGCTACACCTTC.

As for this clone: The same CDR3 also results from other DNA sequences found in this sample. CDR3 DNA: TGTGCCAGCAGTTTTGGGGGTTACGAGCAGTACTTC. Translation: CASSFGGYEQYF. The genes are TRBV27 and TRBJ2-7; D is perhaps TRBD1 or TRBD2 (5 bases each). Trimming removed 3 bases at V and 4 bases at J, with 7 bases between. CDR3 length: 12 residues. Germline V CDR1 and CDR2: MNHEY, SMNVEV (reference sequence).

This chain connects TRBV7-3 to TRBJ2-2; D perhaps matches TRBD1 (6 bases). The germline V gene has CDR1 SGHTA and CDR2 FQGTGA. V lost 1 base and J 1 base, leaving 13 bases between the germline ends. The CDR3 runs 17 residues. The CDR3 protein is CASSLIGVRGNTGELFF. CDR3 sequence (DNA): TGTGCCAGCAGCTTAATAGGTGTCAGGGGGAACACCGGGGAGCTGTTTTTT.

V gene TRBV2 combines with J gene TRBJ2-3, with D possibly being TRBD2 (5 bases). Germline CDR1 reads SNHLY; CDR2 reads FYNNEI. The length of the CDR3 is 18 residues. The germline V and J ends were trimmed by 3 bases and 0 bases, with 19 bases remaining between them. As DNA, the CDR3 is TGTGCCAGCAGTGACACAATTCTAGCTATCTCTAGCACAGATACGCAGTATTTT. Protein product: CASSDTILAISSTDTQYF.

J is TRBJ2-7 and V is TRBV5-6, with 7 nucleotides matching TRBD1. V lost 4 bases, J lost 3 bases, and 7 bases stayed unmatched. This CDR3 spans 14 amino acids. Germline CDR1 SGHDT, CDR2 YYEEEE. The CDR3 spells CASSIAQGDYEQYF. The CDR3 DNA is TGTGCCAGCAGCATAGCCCAGGGGGACTACGAGCAGTACTTC.

This rearrangement joins TRBV2 to TRBJ2-7; 12 bases fit TRBD2. Per the germline V gene, CDR1 is SNHLY and CDR2 is FYNNEI. The CDR3 consists of 17 residues. J lost 3 bases, V lost 1 base, and 7 bases had no gene match. The CDR3 DNA reads as TGTGCCAGCAGTGAAGTGGGGACTAGCGGGCTTTTCTACGAGCAGTACTTC. It is translated as CASSEVGTSGLFYEQYF.

CDR3 nucleotide sequence: TGCGCCAGCAGTGAGTCGCCGAGAAACATTCAGTACTTC. Residues: CASSESPRNIQYF. The V call is TRBV10-2, the J call TRBJ2-4; D not resolved. The CDR3 runs to 13 residues. Trimming took off 0 bases at V and 6 bases at J, with 6 bases between the two ends. Germline CDR1 and CDR2: WSHSY and SAAADI.

The chain has TRBV28 and TRBJ1-1; D is unclear. Germline V gene sequence: CDR1 MDHEN, CDR2 SYDVKM. The CDR3 contains 15 residues. Trimming shortened V by 3 bases and J by 4 bases, and 15 bases separated the two germline ends. CDR3 in DNA: TGTGCCAGCAGTTTCGGACTAGTGGCGGTCACTGAAGCTTTCTTT. It is translated as CASSFGLVAVTEAFF.

The chain links TRBV9 to TRBJ2-7; the D is unclear. CDR1 and CDR2 (germline): SGDLS, YYNGEE. The V end was cut by 4 bases, the J end by 1 base, with 9 bases between. The CDR3 length is 13 residues. The CDR3 sequence is CASSPNPSYEQYF. CDR3 in DNA: TGTGCCAGCAGCCCCAACCCGTCCTACGAGCAGTACTTC.

The CDR3 coding sequence is TGTGCCAGCAGCTCCGTGGACCGGGCTTCGGCAGATACGCAGTATTTT. The encoded protein is CASSSVDRASADTQYF. The chain carries TRBV5-6 and TRBJ2-3, with D unresolved. The CDR3 covers 16 residues. Between the trimmed V and J ends, which lost 3 bases and 4 bases, there was a span of 18 bases. Germline V CDR1 and CDR2: SGHDT, YYEEEE. The variable domain in full, with the rest retrieved from reference TRBV5-6 and TRBJ2-3, is DAGVTQSPTHLIKTRGQQVTLRCSPKSGHDTVSWYQQALGQGPQFIFQYYEEEERQRGNFPDRFSGHQFPNYSSELNVNALLLGDSALYLCASSSVDRASADTQYFGPGTRLTVL.

J is TRBJ2-7 and V is TRBV7-9; D might be TRBD2 (5 bases). This CDR3 is built from 14 residues. The germline V gene encodes CDR1 SEHNR and CDR2 FQNEAQ (reference sequence). V lost 6 bases, J lost 2 bases, and 14 bases lay in between. The CDR3 region is CASSPYVEAYEQYF. In nucleotides, the CDR3 is TGTGCCAGCAGTCCCTACGTGGAGGCCTACGAGCAGTACTTC.

The chain carries TRBV27 and TRBJ1-2, with D perhaps matching TRBD1 (6 bases). The germline V gene has CDR1 MNHEY and CDR2 SMNVEV (reference sequence). The CDR3 length is 12 residues. V lost 3 bases and J 10 bases, leaving 12 bases between the germline ends. CDR3 loop: CASSLQGQNYTF. The DNA of the CDR3 is TGTGCCAGCAGTTTGCAAGGACAGAACTACACCTTC.

This sequence joins TRBV9 and TRBJ2-1; D possibly corresponds to TRBD2 (5 bases). There are 16 residues in the CDR3. The V end was cut by 4 bases, the J end by 0 bases, with 14 bases between. From germline, CDR1 is SGDLS and CDR2 YYNGEE. The CDR3 DNA reads TGTGCCAGCAGCCCCGCGTCTGGGAGCTCCTACAATGAGCAGTTCTTC. This codes for CASSPASGSSYNEQFF.

CDR3 DNA sequence: TGTGCCAGCAGCTTAGCCCCCTTAGCGAGCTACAATGAGCAGTTCTTC. Translating it yields CASSLAPLASYNEQFF. The gene calls are TRBV11-2 and TRBJ2-1, with D perhaps TRBD2 (5 bases). V was trimmed by 1 base and J by 3 bases, leaving 13 bases between them. This CDR3 has 16 amino acids. Germline V gene sequence: CDR1 SGHAT, CDR2 FQNNGV.

This chain uses TRBV13 with TRBJ2-7; 10 positions agree with TRBD2. V dropped 4 bases and J dropped 4; count of bases not matched to a gene: 13. CDR3 length: 17 residues. Germline V gives CDR1 PRHDT, CDR2 FYEKMQ (reference sequence). CDR3 region: CASSYSISGRAQYEQYF. DNA of the CDR3: TGTGCCAGCAGCTATTCCATAAGCGGGAGGGCCCAATACGAGCAGTACTTC.

This clone was observed a handful of times. This chain links TRBV14 with TRBJ1-2, with a tentative D call TRBD1 (5 bases). The germline V gene has CDR1 SGHDN and CDR2 FVKESK. CDR3 length equals 14 residues. Trimming stripped 3 bases from V and 1 base from J, with 9 bases between. The CDR3 DNA reads TGTGCCAGCAGCCATAGAGGGGATAACTATGGCTACACCTTC. It encodes CASSHRGDNYGYTF.

This clone was counted a single time. V and J are TRBV29-1 and TRBJ2-1; D call uncertain. V gave up 7 bases and J gave up 9 bases, with 16 bases separating them. The germline V gene encodes CDR1 SQVTM and CDR2 ANQGSEA. CDR3 length: 12 amino acids. The CDR3 spells CSALLTGGEQFF. As DNA, the CDR3 is TGCAGCGCCCTACTGACGGGCGGTGAGCAGTTCTTC.

The chain links TRBV28 to TRBJ1-4; D call uncertain. CDR3 length: 14 residues. Germline V gene lookup returns CDR1 MDHEN and CDR2 SYDVKM. Trimming stripped 5 bases from V and 5 bases from J, with 12 bases between. The CDR3 sequence is CASSPILTNEKLFF. CDR3 coding DNA: TGTGCCAGCAGTCCAATCCTCACGAATGAAAAACTGTTTTTT.

This chain uses TRBV18 with TRBJ2-3, with 10 bases fitting TRBD1. V dropped 5 bases and J dropped 5; count of bases not matched to a gene: 4. This CDR3 has 14 residues. The germline V gene has CDR1 KGHSH and CDR2 LQKENI. The CDR3 protein is CASSDRGRVDTQYF. Written as DNA, the CDR3 is TGTGCCAGCTCAGACAGGGGGCGCGTAGATACGCAGTATTTT.

V usage is TRBV29-1 and J usage is TRBJ2-1, with a weak D call TRBD2 (6 bases). Per the germline V gene, CDR1 is SQVTM and CDR2 is ANQGSEA. Trimming removed 3 bases at V and 2 bases at J, with 8 bases between. The CDR3 runs 13 residues. This chain's CDR3 is CSVEGGPYNEQFF. The CDR3 DNA is TGCAGCGTTGAGGGGGGTCCCTACAATGAGCAGTTCTTC.

The chain combines TRBV2 with TRBJ1-6; D might be TRBD1 (5 bases). V lost 3 bases to trimming and J lost 2 bases, with 17 bases between them. Germline V gene sequence: CDR1 SNHLY, CDR2 FYNNEI. This CDR3 comprises 18 residues. CDR3 nucleotides: TGTGCCAGCAGTGAGGTCGTGGGAGGGGCTCCCTATAATTCACCCCTCCACTTT. Protein: CASSEVVGGAPYNSPLHF.

The CDR3 DNA reads TGTGCCAGCAGCTTAGTACAGGGGGGAAACAATCAGCCCCAGCATTTT. It encodes CASSLVQGGNNQPQHF. The rearrangement uses TRBV11-3 and TRBJ1-5; 8 bases map to TRBD1. CDR3 length: 16 residues. The trim removed 1 base at V and 3 bases at J, leaving 5 bases unmatched. Per germline, CDR1 SGHNT and CDR2 YENEEA.

The chain has TRBV7-6 and TRBJ2-1, with 8 bases aligning to TRBD2. V lost 1 base, J lost 8 bases, and 10 bases stayed unmatched. CDR3 length: 16 amino acids. CDR1 is SGHVS and CDR2 is FNYEAQ in the germline V gene. The CDR3 DNA follows: TGTGCCAGCAGCTTAGTTGAAGCGGGGGTGAGCTATGAGCAGTTCTTC. Protein product: CASSLVEAGVSYEQFF. The full variable domain, completed using reference TRBV7-6 and TRBJ2-1, is GAGVSQSPRYKVTKRGQDVALRCDPISGHVSLYWYRQALGQGPEFLTYFNYEAQQDKSGLPNDRFSAERPEGSISTLTIQRTEQRDSAMYRCASSLVEAGVSYEQFFGPGTRLTVL.

This clone occurred a few times. This chain links TRBV23-1 with TRBJ2-7; no definite D call. TRBV23-1 is filed as an ORF, its function uncertain. V was cut by 1 base and J by 6 bases, with 4 bases left in between. CDR3 length equals 11 residues. The CDR3 is CASSQWPEQYF. As DNA, the CDR3 is TGCGCCAGCAGTCAATGGCCCGAGCAGTACTTC.

The V call is TRBV14, the J call TRBJ2-5, with TRBD2 matching over 14 bases. CDR1 and CDR2 from the germline V gene are SGHDN and FVKESK. Germline trimming cut 6 bases from V and 4 bases from J; bases unmatched to any gene: 4. There are 15 residues in the CDR3. CDR3 coding DNA: TGTGCCAGCAGTCCGACTAGCGGGAGGGGAGAGACCCAGTACTTC. Protein sequence: CASSPTSGRGETQYF. The full variable domain, with the rest looked up from reference TRBV14 and TRBJ2-5, is EAGVTQFPSHSVIEKGQTVTLRCDPISGHDNLYWYRRVMGKEIKFLLHFVKESKQDESGMPNNRFLAERTGGTYSTLKVQPAELEDSGVYFCASSPTSGRGETQYFGPGTRLLVL.